Shown below are 11 T cell receptor beta chains from a single sample sequenced in a study of shared clonotypes between healthy human individuals. Using immunoSEQ multiplex PCR, the repertoire was profiled, and TCRdb retains in-frame clones only, with some absent. The sample carries about 2.4 million clones, approximately 92% recorded once. Sequences were obtained from naive CD4+ T cells sorted from blood. Stated subset: CD45RA+ positively selected. Receptor source: a man between 18 and 29 years old in good health.

The V call is TRBV18, the J call TRBJ2-3; possible D gene TRBD1, 5 bases. Deletions cut 5 bases from V and 6 bases from J, with 9 bases between. Germline V CDR1 and CDR2: KGHSH, LQKENI. The CDR3 is 12 amino acids. This CDR3 is CASSSQADTQYF. CDR3 nucleotides: TGTGCCAGCTCATCACAGGCCGATACGCAGTATTTT.

The rearrangement links TRBV11-2 to TRBJ1-1; D remains ambiguous. Germline V gene data show CDR1 as SGHAT and CDR2 as FQNNGV. Trimming shortened V by 0 bases and J by 5 bases, and 10 bases separated the two germline ends. The CDR3 is made up of 14 amino acids. CDR3 coding DNA: TGTGCCAGCAGCTTAGATAGGGTGGGGACTGAAGCTTTCTTT. This gives the protein CASSLDRVGTEAFF.

Comment on this clone: Other nucleotide sequences in the sample specify the same CDR3. The V and J genes are TRBV30 and TRBJ1-2, with D perhaps TRBD1 (5 bases). This CDR3 contains 12 residues. Trimming stripped 2 bases from V and 1 base from J, with 5 bases between. Germline V lookup: CDR1 GTSNPN, CDR2 SVGIG (reference sequence). The CDR3 DNA reads TGTGCCTGGAGTCAGGGTAACTATGGCTACACCTTC. This codes for CAWSQGNYGYTF.

The CDR3 region is CASSPSGLGGPQETQYF. In DNA, the CDR3 is TGCGCCAGCAGCCCATCAGGTTTGGGGGGGCCCCAAGAGACCCAGTACTTC. The chain uses TRBV5-1 and TRBJ2-5, with a weak D call TRBD2 (7 bases). The CDR3 runs to 17 residues. V lost 4 bases and J 1 base, leaving 20 bases between the germline ends. Germline CDR1 reads SGHRS; CDR2 reads YFSETQ.

A remark on this clone: The same CDR3 arises from other DNA sequences in this sample as well. The V and J genes are TRBV5-1 and TRBJ1-4; 7 bases are a match to TRBD1. From germline, CDR1 is SGHRS and CDR2 YFSETQ. The CDR3 spans 14 residues. The V segment lost 3 bases and the J segment 2 bases; nucleotides outside the gene matches: 1. The CDR3: CASSSTGTNEKLFF. The CDR3 nucleotides read TGCGCCAGCAGCTCGACAGGGACTAATGAAAAACTGTTTTTT.

The genes are TRBV10-2 and TRBJ2-3, with D perhaps TRBD2 (5 bases). V lost 6 bases to trimming and J lost 0 bases, with 13 bases between them. CDR3 length: 15 amino acids. Germline values: CDR1 WSHSY, CDR2 SAAADI. Here the CDR3 reads CASRESGPSTDTQYF. The CDR3 coding sequence is TGCGCCAGCAGGGAAAGCGGACCCAGCACAGATACGCAGTATTTT.

The chain has TRBV18 and TRBJ2-1; weak D call: TRBD1 (6 bases). V lost 6 bases and J lost 4, with 13 bases in between. This CDR3 spans 14 amino acids. Germline V gene sequence: CDR1 KGHSH, CDR2 LQKENI. The CDR3 DNA reads as TGTGCCAGCTCTCACGACAGGAGTTACAATGAGCAGTTCTTC. It is translated as CASSHDRSYNEQFF.

The J gene is TRBJ2-7, the V gene TRBV6-5; 10 bases are shared with TRBD2. The CDR3 sequence is 14 residues long. Losses at the gene ends were 5 bases for V and 4 bases for J; bases not matched to a gene: 5. Germline assignment: CDR1 MNHEY and CDR2 SVGAGI. CDR3 DNA sequence: TGTGCCAGCAGTGCAAGCGGGGGGGCATACGAGCAGTACTTC. Amino acid sequence: CASSASGGAYEQYF.

The chain has TRBV27 and TRBJ2-6; D is unclear. Germline lookup yields CDR1 MNHEY and CDR2 SMNVEV (reference sequence). The CDR3 loop spans 15 amino acids. The V gene lost 6 bases and the J gene lost 2 bases, with 11 bases spanning the gap. This chain's CDR3 is CASRGSWAGANVLTF. The CDR3, as DNA: TGTGCCAGCAGGGGAAGCTGGGCTGGGGCCAACGTCCTGACTTTC.

This clone is a singleton in its sample. The rearrangement joins TRBV25-1 to TRBJ2-3; TRBD2 matches at 9 bases. Germline-derived CDR1 and CDR2 are MGHDK and SYGVNS. V gave up 4 bases and J gave up 6 bases; unmatched junction bases: 8. The CDR3 is 15 residues long. The CDR3 DNA reads as TGTGCCAGCAGTGCGTTCGCGGGAGGGGTTGATACGCAGTATTTT. Translation gives CASSAFAGGVDTQYF.

V usage is TRBV7-2 and J usage is TRBJ1-2; D may be TRBD1 (5 bases). The germline V gene encodes CDR1 SGHTA and CDR2 FQGNSA. Trimming shortened V by 4 bases and J by 2 bases, and 8 bases separated the two germline ends. This CDR3 has 13 amino acids. CDR3 nucleotide sequence: TGTGCCAGCAGCTCACGACAGAACTATGGCTACACCTTC. Amino acids: CASSSRQNYGYTF. The whole variable domain, remainder taken from reference TRBV7-2 and TRBJ1-2, is GAGVSQSPSNKVTEKGKDVELRCDPISGHTALYWYRQSLGQGLEFLIYFQGNSAPDKSGLPSDRFSAERTGGSVSTLTIQRTQQEDSAVYLCASSSRQNYGYTFGSGTRLTVV.